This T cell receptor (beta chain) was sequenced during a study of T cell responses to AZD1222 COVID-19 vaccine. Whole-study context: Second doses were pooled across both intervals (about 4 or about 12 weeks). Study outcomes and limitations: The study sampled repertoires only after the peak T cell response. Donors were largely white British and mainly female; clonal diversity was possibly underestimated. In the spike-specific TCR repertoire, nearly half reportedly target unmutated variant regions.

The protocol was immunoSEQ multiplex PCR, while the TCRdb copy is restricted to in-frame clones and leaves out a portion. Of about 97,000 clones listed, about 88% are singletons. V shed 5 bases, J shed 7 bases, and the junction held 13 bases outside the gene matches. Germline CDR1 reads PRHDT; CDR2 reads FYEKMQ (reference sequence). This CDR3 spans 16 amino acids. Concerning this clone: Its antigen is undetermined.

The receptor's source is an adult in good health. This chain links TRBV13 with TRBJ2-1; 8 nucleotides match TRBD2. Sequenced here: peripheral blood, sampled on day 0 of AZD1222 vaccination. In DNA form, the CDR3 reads TGTGCCAGCAGCCCTAGGGGGTCGACTAGCGCTAATGAGCAGTTCTTC. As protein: CASSPRGSTSANEQFF.